These T cell receptor beta chains were read from a single sample in a study of blood T cell repertoires in COVID-19. The protocol was immunoSEQ multiplex PCR, while the TCRdb copy is restricted to in-frame clones and leaves out a portion. The repertoire includes about 90,000 clones, 80% of them detected once, and about 9.4% sits in the top ten. The sample consisted of peripheral blood. Source of these receptors: a woman aged 70-85 years with acute or convalescent COVID-19. Each CDR3 is given with its conserved first and last residue. The D gene is left open where the match is weak. Expanded clones get a size class; other rows say once, few or many, or leave the size out.

size,J,D,V,CDR3,DNA
.,TRBJ1-4,.,TRBV28,CASSLGGMNEKLFF,TGTGCCAGCAGTTTAGGGGGCATGAATGAAAAACTGTTTTTT
.,TRBJ2-7,.,TRBV3-1/TRBV3-2,CASSQGLDSSYEQYF,TGTGCCAGCAGCCAAGGGCTGGACAGCTCCTACGAGCAGTACTTC
.,TRBJ1-3,.,TRBV6-6,CASEGDGNTIYF,TGTGCCAGCGAGGGGGACGGAAACACCATATATTTT
.,TRBJ1-1,TRBD1,TRBV29-1,CSVGTGATEAFF,TGCAGCGTAGGGACAGGGGCCACTGAAGCTTTCTTT
.,TRBJ1-2,.,TRBV12-3/TRBV12-4,CASSPGGYGYTF,TGTGCCAGCAGTCCCGGGGGGTATGGCTACACCTTC
.,TRBJ1-3,TRBD1,TRBV13,CASSLTGGSLSGNTIYF,TGTGCCAGCAGCTTGACAGGGGGCTCCCTCTCTGGAAACACCATATATTTT
.,TRBJ1-3,.,TRBV5-4,CASSSLDISGNTIYF,TGTGCCAGCAGCTCTTTGGACATCTCTGGAAACACCATATATTTT
.,TRBJ2-4,.,TRBV6-5,CASNTSPNIQYF,TGTGCCAGTAATACATCCCCAAACATTCAGTACTTC
.,TRBJ1-2,TRBD1,TRBV30,CAWRALGQGTGYGYTF,TGTGCCTGGAGGGCCCTAGGACAGGGGACTGGCTATGGCTACACCTTC
.,TRBJ1-2,TRBD1,TRBV6-2/TRBV6-3,CASSQQGLGYTF,TGTGCCAGCAGTCAACAGGGGCTGGGCTACACCTTC
.,TRBJ2-1,.,TRBV15,CATSRRAADINYNEQFF,TGTGCCACCAGCAGGAGGGCAGCGGATATTAACTACAATGAGCAGTTCTTC
once,TRBJ1-6,.,TRBV27,CASSPRGINNSPLHF,TGTGCCAGCAGTCCAAGGGGCATCAATAATTCACCCCTCCACTTT
.,TRBJ2-6,.,TRBV5-4,CASSRLGTPSSGANVLTF,TGTGCCAGCAGCAGACTCGGGACTCCGAGCTCTGGGGCCAACGTCCTGACTTTC
once,TRBJ2-7,.,TRBV7-2,CASSAWAGPYEQYF,TGTGCCAGCAGCGCTTGGGCAGGCCCTTACGAGCAGTACTTC
.,TRBJ2-5,TRBD2,TRBV27,CASSQSGGKQETQYF,TGTGCCAGCAGTCAGAGCGGGGGGAAACAAGAGACCCAGTACTTC
few,TRBJ1-2,TRBD1,TRBV20-1,CSAGRQGDYTF,TGCAGTGCTGGGCGACAGGGGGACTACACCTTC
.,TRBJ1-2,TRBD1,TRBV7-8,CASSSQGPYGYTF,TGTGCCAGCAGCTCACAGGGGCCCTATGGCTACACCTTC
.,TRBJ2-1,TRBD2,TRBV27,CASSLYPPRGGHYNEQFF,TGTGCCAGCAGTTTATACCCCCCGCGGGGGGGCCACTACAATGAGCAGTTCTTC
.,TRBJ1-2,TRBD1,TRBV28,CASTPGAGGGYGYTF,TGTGCCAGCACCCCCGGGGCAGGGGGCGGCTATGGCTACACCTTC
.,TRBJ1-5,TRBD1,TRBV6-5,CASSTTGVPQPQHF,TGTGCCAGCAGTACAACAGGGGTACCTCAGCCCCAGCATTTT
.,TRBJ1-2,.,TRBV5-1,CASSFSTGLEGYTF,TGCGCCAGCAGCTTCTCTACAGGGTTGGAGGGCTACACCTTC
.,TRBJ2-7,.,TRBV7-8,CASSLTQDYEQYF,TGTGCCAGCAGCTTAACCCAGGACTACGAGCAGTACTTC
.,TRBJ2-7,.,TRBV5-1,CASSSGNSYEQYF,TGCGCCAGCAGCTCGGGGAACTCCTACGAGCAGTACTTC
.,TRBJ1-1,.,TRBV4-1,CASTRLGENTEAFF,TGCGCCAGCACCCGATTGGGAGAGAACACTGAAGCTTTCTTT
.,TRBJ2-7,.,TRBV27,CASMLSADSHSYEQYF,TGTGCCAGCATGTTATCGGCGGACTCCCATTCCTACGAGCAGTACTTC
.,TRBJ2-7,.,TRBV14,CASSQDWRSPYF,TGTGCCAGCAGCCAAGACTGGAGATCCCCGTACTTC
few,TRBJ2-1,TRBD1,TRBV27,CASSLPDRKDNEQFF,TGTGCCAGCAGTTTACCGGACAGGAAAGACAATGAGCAGTTCTTC
.,TRBJ1-1,TRBD1,TRBV6-5,CASQDRVATEAFF,TGTGCCAGCCAGGACAGGGTGGCGACTGAAGCTTTCTTT
once,TRBJ2-2,.,TRBV11-2,CASSLLAVSTGELFF,TGTGCCAGCAGCCTCCTGGCGGTCAGCACCGGGGAGCTGTTTTTT
.,TRBJ2-7,.,TRBV18,CASSPAPKTDEQYF,TGTGCCAGCTCACCCGCTCCGAAGACAGACGAGCAGTACTTC
few,TRBJ2-1,TRBD2,TRBV2,CASWRLAGEQFF,TGTGCCAGCTGGCGACTAGCGGGGGAGCAGTTCTTC
.,TRBJ2-1,TRBD2,TRBV30,CAWSLAGYEQFF,TGTGCCTGGAGTCTAGCGGGGTATGAGCAGTTCTTC